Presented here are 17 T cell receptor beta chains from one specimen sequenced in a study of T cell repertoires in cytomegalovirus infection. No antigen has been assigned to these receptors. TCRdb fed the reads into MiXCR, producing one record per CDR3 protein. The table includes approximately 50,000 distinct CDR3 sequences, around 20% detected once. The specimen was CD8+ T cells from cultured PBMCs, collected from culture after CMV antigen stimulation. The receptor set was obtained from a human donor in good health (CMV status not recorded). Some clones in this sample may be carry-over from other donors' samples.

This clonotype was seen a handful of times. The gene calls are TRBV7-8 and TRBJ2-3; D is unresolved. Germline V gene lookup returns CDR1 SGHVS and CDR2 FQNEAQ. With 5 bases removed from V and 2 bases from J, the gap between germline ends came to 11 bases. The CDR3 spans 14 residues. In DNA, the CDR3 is TGTGCCAGCAGCCTCGATTTGAACACAGATACGCAGTATTTT. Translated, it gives CASSLDLNTDTQYF.

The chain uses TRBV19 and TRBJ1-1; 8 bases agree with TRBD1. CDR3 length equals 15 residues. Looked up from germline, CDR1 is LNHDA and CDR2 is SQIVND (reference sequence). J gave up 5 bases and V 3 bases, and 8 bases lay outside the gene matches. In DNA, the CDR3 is TGTGCCAGTAGTATCCCGACAGGGGCGAAAACTGAAGCTTTCTTT. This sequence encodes CASSIPTGAKTEAFF. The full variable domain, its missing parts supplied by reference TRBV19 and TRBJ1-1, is DGGITQSPKYLFRKEGQNVTLSCEQNLNHDAMYWYRQDPGQGLRLIYYSQIVNDFQKGDIAEGYSVSREKKESFPLTVTSAQKNPTAFYLCASSIPTGAKTEAFFGQGTRLTVV.

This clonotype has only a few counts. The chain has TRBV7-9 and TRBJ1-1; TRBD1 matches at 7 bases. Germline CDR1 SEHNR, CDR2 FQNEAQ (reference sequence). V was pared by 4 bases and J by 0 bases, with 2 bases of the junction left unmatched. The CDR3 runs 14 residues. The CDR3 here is CASSSGTVNTEAFF. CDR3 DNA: TGTGCCAGCAGCTCCGGGACAGTGAACACTGAAGCTTTCTTT.

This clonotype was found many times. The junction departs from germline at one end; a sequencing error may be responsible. CDR3 sequence (DNA): TGTGCCAGCACCTTAGGTTCGTGGTTCTATGGCTACACCTTC. Translated, it gives CASTLGSWFYGYTF. The chain combines TRBV7-2 with TRBJ1-2, with unresolved D. Germline CDR1 and CDR2: SGHTA and FQGNSA. The CDR3 totals 14 residues.

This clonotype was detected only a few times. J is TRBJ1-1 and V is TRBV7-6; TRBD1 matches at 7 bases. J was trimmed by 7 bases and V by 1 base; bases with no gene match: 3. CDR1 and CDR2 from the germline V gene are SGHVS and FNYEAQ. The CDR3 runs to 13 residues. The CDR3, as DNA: TGTGCCAGCAGCTTAGGACAGGGCTTTGAAGCTTTCTTT. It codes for CASSLGQGFEAFF.

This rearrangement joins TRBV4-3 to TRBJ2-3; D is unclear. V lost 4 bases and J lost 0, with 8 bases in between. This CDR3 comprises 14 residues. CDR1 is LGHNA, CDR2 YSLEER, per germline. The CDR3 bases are TGCGCCAGCAGCCCATACGGCAGCACAGATACGCAGTATTTT. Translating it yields CASSPYGSTDTQYF.

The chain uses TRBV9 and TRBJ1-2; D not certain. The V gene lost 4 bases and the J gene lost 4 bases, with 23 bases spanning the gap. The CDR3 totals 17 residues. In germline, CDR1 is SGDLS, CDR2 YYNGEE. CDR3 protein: CASSQDLYQTRLYGYTF. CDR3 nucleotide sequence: TGTGCCAGCAGCCAGGACCTCTACCAAACGAGACTCTATGGCTACACCTTC.

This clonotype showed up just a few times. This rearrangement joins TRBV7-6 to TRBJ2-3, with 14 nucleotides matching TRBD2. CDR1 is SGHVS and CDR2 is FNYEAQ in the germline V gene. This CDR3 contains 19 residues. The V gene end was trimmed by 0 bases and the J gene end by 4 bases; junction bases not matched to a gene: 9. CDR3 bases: TGTGCCAGCAGCTTAGCGATGTTAAGGACTAGCGGGGGGTCAGATACGCAGTATTTT. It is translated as CASSLAMLRTSGGSDTQYF. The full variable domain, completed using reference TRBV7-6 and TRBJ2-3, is GAGVSQSPRYKVTKRGQDVALRCDPISGHVSLYWYRQALGQGPEFLTYFNYEAQQDKSGLPNDRFSAERPEGSISTLTIQRTEQRDSAMYRCASSLAMLRTSGGSDTQYFGPGTRLTVL.

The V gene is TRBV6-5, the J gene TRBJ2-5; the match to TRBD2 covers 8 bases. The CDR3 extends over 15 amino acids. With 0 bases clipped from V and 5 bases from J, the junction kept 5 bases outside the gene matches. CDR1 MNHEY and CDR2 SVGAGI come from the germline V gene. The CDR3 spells CASSYSAGGLETQYF. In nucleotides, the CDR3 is TGTGCCAGCAGTTACTCGGCGGGGGGTTTGGAGACCCAGTACTTC.

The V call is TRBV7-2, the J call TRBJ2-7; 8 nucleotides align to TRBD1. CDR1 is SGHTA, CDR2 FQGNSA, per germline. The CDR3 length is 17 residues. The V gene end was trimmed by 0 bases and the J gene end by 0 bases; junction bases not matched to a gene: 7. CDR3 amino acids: CASSLALRDRTSYEQYF. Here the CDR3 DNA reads TGTGCCAGCAGCTTAGCTCTTCGGGACAGGACCTCCTACGAGCAGTACTTC.

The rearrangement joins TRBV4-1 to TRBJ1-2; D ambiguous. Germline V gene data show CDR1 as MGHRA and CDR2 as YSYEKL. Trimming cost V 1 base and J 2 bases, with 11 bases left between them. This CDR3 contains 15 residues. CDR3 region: CASSQVTELNYGYTF. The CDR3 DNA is TGCGCCAGCAGCCAAGTCACCGAGCTCAACTATGGCTACACCTTC.

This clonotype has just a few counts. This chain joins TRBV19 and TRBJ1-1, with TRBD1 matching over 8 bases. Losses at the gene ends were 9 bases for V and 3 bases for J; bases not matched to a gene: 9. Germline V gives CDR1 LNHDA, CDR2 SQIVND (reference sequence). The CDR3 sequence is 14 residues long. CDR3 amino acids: CASSARQGHTEAFF. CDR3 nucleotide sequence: TGTGCCAGCTCTGCCCGACAGGGGCACACTGAAGCTTTCTTT. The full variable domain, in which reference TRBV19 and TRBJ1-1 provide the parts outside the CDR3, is DGGITQSPKYLFRKEGQNVTLSCEQNLNHDAMYWYRQDPGQGLRLIYYSQIVNDFQKGDIAEGYSVSREKKESFPLTVTSAQKNPTAFYLCASSARQGHTEAFFGQGTRLTVV.

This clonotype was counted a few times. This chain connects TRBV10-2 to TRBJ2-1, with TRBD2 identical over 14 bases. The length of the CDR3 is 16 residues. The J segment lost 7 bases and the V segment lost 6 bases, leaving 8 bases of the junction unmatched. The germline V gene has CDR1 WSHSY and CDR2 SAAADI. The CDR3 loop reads CASSPGLAGGGNEQFF. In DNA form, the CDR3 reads TGCGCCAGCAGCCCCGGACTAGCGGGGGGCGGTAATGAGCAGTTCTTC.

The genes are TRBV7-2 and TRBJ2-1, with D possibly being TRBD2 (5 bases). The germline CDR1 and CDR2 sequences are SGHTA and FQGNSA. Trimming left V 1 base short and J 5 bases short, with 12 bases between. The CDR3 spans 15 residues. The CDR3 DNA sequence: TGTGCCAGCAGCTTAGTGTGGAGCGGAGACAATGAGCAGTTCTTC. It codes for CASSLVWSGDNEQFF. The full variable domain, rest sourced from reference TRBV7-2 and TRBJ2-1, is GAGVSQSPSNKVTEKGKDVELRCDPISGHTALYWYRQSLGQGLEFLIYFQGNSAPDKSGLPSDRFSAERTGGSVSTLTIQRTQQEDSAVYLCASSLVWSGDNEQFFGPGTRLTVL.

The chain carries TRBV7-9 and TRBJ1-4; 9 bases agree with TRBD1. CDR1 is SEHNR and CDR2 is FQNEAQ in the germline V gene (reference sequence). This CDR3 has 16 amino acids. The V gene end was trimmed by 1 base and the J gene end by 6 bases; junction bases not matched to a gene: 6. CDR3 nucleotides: TGTGCCAGCAGCTTAGTGACAGGGGGTCCGTATGAAAAACTGTTTTTT. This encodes CASSLVTGGPYEKLFF.

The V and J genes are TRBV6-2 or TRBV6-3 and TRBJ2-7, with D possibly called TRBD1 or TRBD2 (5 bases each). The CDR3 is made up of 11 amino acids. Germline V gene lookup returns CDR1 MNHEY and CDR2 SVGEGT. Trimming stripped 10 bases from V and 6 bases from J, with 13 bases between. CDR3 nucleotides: TGTGCCATAGGAACGGGACCCGAGCAGTACTTC. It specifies CAIGTGPEQYF.

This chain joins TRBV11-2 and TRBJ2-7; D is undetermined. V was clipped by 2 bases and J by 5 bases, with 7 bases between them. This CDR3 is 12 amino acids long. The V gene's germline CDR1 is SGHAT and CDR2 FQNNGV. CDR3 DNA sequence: TGTGCCAGCAGCTTAACGGAGAACGAGCAGTACTTC. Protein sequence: CASSLTENEQYF. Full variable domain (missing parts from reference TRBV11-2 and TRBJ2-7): EAGVAQSPRYKIIEKRQSVAFWCNPISGHATLYWYQQILGQGPKLLIQFQNNGVVDDSQLPKDRFSAERLKGVDSTLKIQPAKLEDSAVYLCASSLTENEQYFGPGTRLTVT.